What follows describes a single T cell receptor beta chain. The target of this receptor is not known. No much larger clonotype is one base removed from it; base qualities were not supplied. The data were obtained in a study of T cells in localized non-small cell lung cancer (TCRdb year 2020). Regarding the study in general: The study analyzed T cell repertoires of 200 to 250 early-stage NSCLC patients, comparing tumors and uninvolved tumor-adjacent lungs. All 220 or so NSCLC patients in the cohort were treatment-naive and had localized lung tumors that were resected. NSCLC patients had a mean age of approximately 66 years, and 120 to 150 were male and more than 90 female.

The immunoSEQ Assay was used to sequence TCR beta CDR3 regions from DNA. The study's own analysis went as follows. To compute T cell density, TCR beta template counts were normalized to usable DNA, which was estimated by amplifying housekeeping genes. The preseqR package was used to estimate richness by extrapolating to 400,000 templates for PBMC samples and to 120,000 templates for tissue samples. Clonality was defined as one minus Pielou's evenness. Tissue-enriched TCRs were identified through differential abundance testing performed on productive amino-acid clonotypes, with a minimum total count of 5 and an alpha of 0.1. Repertoire overlap between compartments was quantified with the Jaccard Index and Morisita Overlap Index. GLIPH clustered TCR beta CDR3s with public tetramer-defined viral CDR3s; viral motifs required at least three viral sequences plus V-gene enrichment. The clones in this table, taken by TCRdb from immuneACCESS, are in-frame only. Not every clone is retained; where verified, under half of the shortfall comes from an unresolved V gene, and the cause of the rest is unknown. V and J calls and clone size are those listed in that table; D and trimming were worked out from the DNA. The sample table lists tens of thousands of clones, roughly nine tenths of them with a count of one. The ten biggest clones cover roughly 7.7% of the sample.

At diagnosis, tumor, uninvolved tumor-adjacent lung and peripheral blood were collected and then preserved as a mix of FFPE and fresh-frozen material. Blood samples were analyzed as peripheral blood mononuclear cells for TCR repertoire profiling. The full study reports these points: A median of around 62 of the top 100 tumor clones turned up in the paired uninvolved adjacent lung, and about 28 of those clones also ranked among the top 100 of that same adjacent lung. Higher blood T cell density associated with longer overall survival, while higher adjacent-lung clonality associated with shorter survival. Because the study design was exploratory, TCR variables were selected using unadjusted p-values without false-discovery rate correction. Because multi-region tumor sequencing was not done, intratumor heterogeneity could not be ruled out. The highest T cell clonality was observed in uninvolved tumor-adjacent lung, where clonality exceeded that of tumor, suggesting that antigenic responses were more focused in uninvolved tumor-adjacent lung.

Taken from the germline V gene, the CDR1 and CDR2 loops are SNHLY and FYNNEI. V and J lose 6 bases and 5 bases, and a span of 8 bases separates them. The CDR3 contains 13 residues, cysteine and phenylalanine counted. Only the CDR3 DNA stays, 39 bases, in frame from base 1. The chain was built from TRBV2 and TRBJ1-6; there is no confident call for the D gene. The material sequenced was peripheral blood, taken before any cancer treatment. The sequence was obtained from a woman aged 18-49 years with stage III lung adenocarcinoma. The CDR3 in this case is CASRGWDNSPLHF. Here is the DNA: TGTGCCAGCAGGGGTTGGGATAATTCACCCCTCCACTTT.